This TCR beta chain comes out of a study of cytomegalovirus exposure and HLA in healthy donors. Study-level results: Links to common viral pathogens appeared, in a later analysis, for several of the most significant clusters. The later analysis indicated that the majority of CMV-associated TCR beta chains appeared HLA-restricted. In a later analysis, V- and J-gene trimming of beta chains associated with a DCLRE1C missense variant, replicated independently.

13 Jbeta primers and 60 Vbeta primers were used for the PCR. As processed by the authors: The authors later counted around 80 million unique TCR beta chains, 9.5 million to 11 million of them shared. Sequenced by immunoSEQ multiplex PCR; TCRdb stores in-frame clones only, minus some. V, J and clone size are taken as reported in that table, and D and trimming were inferred from the DNA itself. The sample yields around 160,000 clones, just under 80% seen once. As concerns this clone: The antigen is undetermined.

With 5 bases removed from V and 0 bases from J, the gap between germline ends came to 19 bases. This CDR3 has 18 residues. Germline CDR1 MDHEN, CDR2 SYDVKM. The material sequenced was PBMCs. V gene TRBV28 combines with J gene TRBJ1-4; a weak D match, TRBD1 (6 bases). The TCR comes from a man between 18 and 35 years old in good health and CMV-seropositive. The CDR3 spells CASSPSGGRGATNEKLFF. The CDR3 coding sequence is TGTGCCAGCAGTCCCTCCGGGGGGCGCGGGGCAACTAATGAAAAACTGTTTTTT.